The entry below gives a single T cell receptor beta chain sequence along with its context. The antigen is undetermined. The assay was immunoSEQ multiplex PCR, and TCRdb's table has in-frame clones only and misses some. The table has around 180,000 clones, 90% seen once. The CDR3 extends over 15 amino acids. V was cut by 0 bases and J by 4 bases, with 12 bases left in between. Germline V gene sequence: CDR1 MNHNS, CDR2 SASEGT. The source of the sample is a study of T cell responses to AZD1222 COVID-19 vaccine. Study outcomes and limitations: A rise in Spike-specific TCR breadth and depth followed two AZD1222 doses. Reports say nearly half of spike-specific TCRs go after unmutated variant regions. Clonal diversity may have been underestimated, and the donors were mostly white British, with more females than males.

The chain has TRBV6-1 and TRBJ1-2; D is undetermined. This sample comprised peripheral blood, obtained on day 0 of AZD1222 vaccination. This sequence originates from an adult in good health. CDR3 sequence: CASSEASGRTYGYTF. CDR3 bases: TGTGCCAGCAGTGAAGCTAGTGGACGGACCTATGGCTACACCTTC.